Listed below are T cell receptor beta chains from one sample, sequenced in a study of OX40 agonist ivuxolimab in advanced cancers. Data came from immunoSEQ multiplex PCR; TCRdb stores just in-frame clones and leaves some out. Of over 30,000 clones in the sample, around four fifths were seen once. Sequencing was performed on CD4+ or CD8+ T cells sorted from blood, taken in a trial of the OX40 agonist ivuxolimab. These receptors were taken from an adult with an advanced solid tumor such as melanoma, head and neck, liver or kidney cancer. CDR3s include the opening cysteine and the closing phenylalanine or tryptophan. D genes are given only for firm matches. Only part of the rows carry a size: once, few, many, or a class if the clone is expanded.

CDR3 protein: CASSTLAAGYNEQFF; CDR3 DNA: TGTGCCAGTAGTACTCTAGCGGCAGGATACAATGAGCAGTTCTTC; D gene: TRBD2; V gene: TRBV19; J gene: TRBJ2-1; clone size: few
CDR3 protein: CASRIPYNEQFF; CDR3 DNA: TGTGCATCCAGGATCCCCTACAATGAGCAGTTCTTC; D gene: .; V gene: TRBV30; J gene: TRBJ2-1; clone size: few
CDR3 protein: CASRNSLHEKLFF; CDR3 DNA: TGTGCCAGCAGGAACTCTCTGCACGAAAAACTGTTTTTT; D gene: .; V gene: TRBV7-9; J gene: TRBJ1-4; clone size: .
CDR3 protein: CAWESWTDTQYF; CDR3 DNA: TGTGCCTGGGAGAGCTGGACAGATACGCAGTATTTT; D gene: .; V gene: TRBV30; J gene: TRBJ2-3; clone size: .
CDR3 protein: CAWSVDWGKNEKLFF; CDR3 DNA: TGTGCCTGGAGTGTCGATTGGGGGAAGAATGAAAAACTGTTTTTT; D gene: .; V gene: TRBV30; J gene: TRBJ1-4; clone size: .
CDR3 protein: CASSVAPVTGTGYGYTF; CDR3 DNA: TGTGCCAGCAGCGTAGCTCCCGTAACAGGGACCGGCTATGGCTACACCTTC; D gene: .; V gene: TRBV9; J gene: TRBJ1-2; clone size: .
CDR3 protein: CASSLYPAGAYNEQFF; CDR3 DNA: TGTGCCAGCAGCTTATATCCAGCGGGAGCCTACAATGAGCAGTTCTTC; D gene: TRBD2; V gene: TRBV7-9; J gene: TRBJ2-1; clone size: .
CDR3 protein: CASSQEYRAPSYEQYF; CDR3 DNA: TGTGCCAGCAGCCAAGAGTACAGGGCGCCTTCCTACGAGCAGTACTTC; D gene: .; V gene: TRBV4-2; J gene: TRBJ2-7; clone size: .
CDR3 protein: CAWSVALNGYTF; CDR3 DNA: TGTGCCTGGAGTGTAGCCCTAAATGGCTACACCTTC; D gene: .; V gene: TRBV30; J gene: TRBJ1-2; clone size: .
CDR3 protein: CAIGTGETDTQYF; CDR3 DNA: TGTGCCATTGGGACAGGGGAGACAGATACGCAGTATTTT; D gene: TRBD1; V gene: TRBV10-3; J gene: TRBJ2-3; clone size: .
CDR3 protein: CATSPNIGGFTHSNQPQHF; CDR3 DNA: TGTGCCACCAGCCCAAATATTGGCGGGTTCACCCATAGCAATCAGCCCCAGCATTTT; D gene: .; V gene: TRBV15; J gene: TRBJ1-5; clone size: .
CDR3 protein: CASSPPGSMNTEAFF; CDR3 DNA: TGTGCTAGCAGCCCCCCGGGCAGCATGAACACTGAAGCTTTCTTT; D gene: .; V gene: TRBV7-7; J gene: TRBJ1-1; clone size: .
CDR3 protein: CASSPVGGHYEQYF; CDR3 DNA: TGTGCCAGCAGCCCCGTCGGGGGACACTACGAGCAGTACTTC; D gene: .; V gene: TRBV5-4; J gene: TRBJ2-7; clone size: .
CDR3 protein: CASRSSGDYGYTF; CDR3 DNA: TGTGCCAGCAGATCATCAGGGGATTATGGCTACACCTTC; D gene: .; V gene: TRBV7-9; J gene: TRBJ1-2; clone size: .
CDR3 protein: CASSLEGLNEQFF; CDR3 DNA: TGCGCCAGCAGCTTGGAGGGACTCAATGAGCAGTTCTTC; D gene: .; V gene: TRBV5-1; J gene: TRBJ2-1; clone size: once
CDR3 protein: CASSYGTSGTYEQYF; CDR3 DNA: TGTGCCAGCAGTTATGGGACTAGCGGAACCTACGAGCAGTACTTC; D gene: TRBD2; V gene: TRBV27; J gene: TRBJ2-7; clone size: .
CDR3 protein: CASSMISGNYNEQFF; CDR3 DNA: TGTGCCAGTAGTATGATTAGCGGAAACTACAATGAGCAGTTCTTC; D gene: .; V gene: TRBV19; J gene: TRBJ2-1; clone size: .
CDR3 protein: CASSERRKKEQYF; CDR3 DNA: TGCGCCAGCAGTGAAAGGCGGAAAAAGGAGCAGTACTTC; D gene: .; V gene: TRBV10-1; J gene: TRBJ2-7; clone size: .
CDR3 protein: CASSPDRGLDEQYF; CDR3 DNA: TGTGCCAGCAGCCCCGACAGGGGGCTCGACGAGCAGTACTTC; D gene: TRBD1; V gene: TRBV5-4; J gene: TRBJ2-7; clone size: .
CDR3 protein: CASSPRGGVDEQYF; CDR3 DNA: TGTGCCAGCAGCCCACGAGGCGGGGTAGACGAGCAGTACTTC; D gene: .; V gene: TRBV7-9; J gene: TRBJ2-7; clone size: .
CDR3 protein: CASSSAETGEWDTEAFF; CDR3 DNA: TGTGCTAGCAGCTCCGCAGAGACAGGGGAATGGGACACTGAAGCTTTCTTT; D gene: TRBD1; V gene: TRBV7-9; J gene: TRBJ1-1; clone size: .
CDR3 protein: CASSLVASGSEETQYF; CDR3 DNA: TGTGCCAGCAGCTTGGTGGCTAGCGGGAGTGAGGAGACCCAGTACTTC; D gene: TRBD2; V gene: TRBV5-6; J gene: TRBJ2-5; clone size: .
CDR3 protein: CASSRGTGGRNEQFF; CDR3 DNA: TGTGCCAGCAGTAGAGGGACAGGGGGCCGAAATGAGCAGTTCTTC; D gene: TRBD1; V gene: TRBV27; J gene: TRBJ2-1; clone size: once
CDR3 protein: CASSLDPSGRGEQYF; CDR3 DNA: TGTGCCAGCAGCTTGGATCCTAGCGGGAGGGGCGAGCAGTACTTC; D gene: TRBD2; V gene: TRBV5-6; J gene: TRBJ2-7; clone size: .
CDR3 protein: CASSLGPAHSYEQYF; CDR3 DNA: TGTGCCAGCAGCTTAGGTCCCGCTCATTCCTACGAGCAGTACTTC; D gene: .; V gene: TRBV11-1; J gene: TRBJ2-7; clone size: .
CDR3 protein: CTSSHLLPNKRGAQETQYF; CDR3 DNA: TGCACCAGCAGCCATCTTCTGCCTAATAAGCGGGGGGCCCAAGAGACCCAGTACTTC; D gene: .; V gene: TRBV1; J gene: TRBJ2-5; clone size: .
CDR3 protein: CAISDPGTFLTGELFF; CDR3 DNA: TGTGCCATCAGTGACCCCGGGACATTTCTCACCGGGGAGCTGTTTTTT; D gene: .; V gene: TRBV10-3; J gene: TRBJ2-2; clone size: .
CDR3 protein: CASSLGTENTGELFF; CDR3 DNA: TGCGCCAGCAGCCTCGGGACAGAGAACACCGGGGAGCTGTTTTTT; D gene: TRBD1; V gene: TRBV5-1; J gene: TRBJ2-2; clone size: .
CDR3 protein: CASSEDTSRTDTQYF; CDR3 DNA: TGTGCCAGCAGTGAGGACACCTCTCGCACAGATACGCAGTATTTT; D gene: .; V gene: TRBV6-1; J gene: TRBJ2-3; clone size: .
CDR3 protein: CASSQPDRSYGYTF; CDR3 DNA: TGCGCCAGCAGCCAACCGGACAGGTCCTATGGCTACACCTTC; D gene: TRBD1; V gene: TRBV4-1; J gene: TRBJ1-2; clone size: .
CDR3 protein: CASSFTRSYNEQFF; CDR3 DNA: TGTGCCAGCAGCTTTACGCGGTCCTACAATGAGCAGTTCTTC; D gene: .; V gene: TRBV7-2; J gene: TRBJ2-1; clone size: .
CDR3 protein: CAWNGGLDGYTF; CDR3 DNA: TGTGCCTGGAACGGGGGGCTTGATGGCTACACCTTC; D gene: .; V gene: TRBV30; J gene: TRBJ1-2; clone size: .
CDR3 protein: CASSWMDDSGAFYEQYF; CDR3 DNA: TGCGCCAGCAGCTGGATGGATGATAGCGGAGCTTTTTACGAGCAGTACTTC; D gene: .; V gene: TRBV5-1; J gene: TRBJ2-7; clone size: .
CDR3 protein: CASSDNLNTEAFF; CDR3 DNA: TGTGCCAGCAGCGATAACTTAAACACTGAAGCTTTCTTT; D gene: .; V gene: TRBV11-2; J gene: TRBJ1-1; clone size: once
CDR3 protein: CASSGSVRWGGDTQYF; CDR3 DNA: TGTGCCAGCAGCGGAAGCGTAAGGTGGGGAGGAGATACGCAGTATTTT; D gene: .; V gene: TRBV28; J gene: TRBJ2-3; clone size: .
CDR3 protein: CASRPSQGMHTEAFF; CDR3 DNA: TGCGCCAGCAGACCCTCACAGGGAATGCACACTGAAGCTTTCTTT; D gene: .; V gene: TRBV4-1; J gene: TRBJ1-1; clone size: few
CDR3 protein: CASSSFKELGSYEQYF; CDR3 DNA: TGTGCCAGCAGTTCTTTTAAGGAACTGGGGTCCTACGAGCAGTACTTC; D gene: .; V gene: TRBV28; J gene: TRBJ2-7; clone size: few
CDR3 protein: CASSWTAFSYEQYF; CDR3 DNA: TGTGCCAGCAGCTGGACGGCTTTCTCCTACGAGCAGTACTTC; D gene: .; V gene: TRBV7-2; J gene: TRBJ2-7; clone size: few
CDR3 protein: CASSTGTSVAEQYF; CDR3 DNA: TGCGCCAGCAGCACCGGGACTAGCGTGGCCGAGCAGTACTTC; D gene: TRBD2; V gene: TRBV5-1; J gene: TRBJ2-7; clone size: .
CDR3 protein: CASSDGAGFPEAFF; CDR3 DNA: TGTGCCAGCTCAGACGGGGCGGGGTTCCCTGAAGCTTTCTTT; D gene: .; V gene: TRBV18; J gene: TRBJ1-1; clone size: once
CDR3 protein: CASSPPGRDTQYF; CDR3 DNA: TGTGCCAGCAGCCCCCCCGGGAGAGATACGCAGTATTTT; D gene: .; V gene: TRBV13; J gene: TRBJ2-3; clone size: once
CDR3 protein: CASSQDSLAAGETQYF; CDR3 DNA: TGTGCCAGCAGCCAAGACTCGCTAGCGGCCGGGGAGACCCAGTACTTC; D gene: TRBD2; V gene: TRBV4-2; J gene: TRBJ2-5; clone size: .
CDR3 protein: CAWSVWAGQETQYF; CDR3 DNA: TGTGCCTGGAGTGTATGGGCGGGACAAGAGACCCAGTACTTC; D gene: .; V gene: TRBV30; J gene: TRBJ2-5; clone size: .
CDR3 protein: CASKALPQREGTDTQYF; CDR3 DNA: TGTGCCAGCAAGGCGTTACCCCAACGGGAGGGCACAGATACGCAGTATTTT; D gene: TRBD2; V gene: TRBV27; J gene: TRBJ2-3; clone size: .
CDR3 protein: CASSLADRSSYNEQFF; CDR3 DNA: TGTGCCAGCAGCTTAGCGGACAGGAGCTCCTACAATGAGCAGTTCTTC; D gene: TRBD1; V gene: TRBV11-1; J gene: TRBJ2-1; clone size: .
CDR3 protein: CASSFGGRAVEQYF; CDR3 DNA: TGTGCCAGCAGTTTTGGCGGGAGGGCCGTCGAGCAGTACTTC; D gene: TRBD2; V gene: TRBV27; J gene: TRBJ2-7; clone size: .
CDR3 protein: CASSQVSDEQYF; CDR3 DNA: TGTGCCAGCAGCCAAGTCTCCGACGAGCAGTACTTC; D gene: .; V gene: TRBV14; J gene: TRBJ2-7; clone size: .
CDR3 protein: CASSQTSDSRRPQHF; CDR3 DNA: TGCGCCAGCAGCCAGACTTCTGACAGCCGCCGGCCCCAGCATTTT; D gene: .; V gene: TRBV4-3; J gene: TRBJ1-5; clone size: .
CDR3 protein: CAWSVSFPGELFF; CDR3 DNA: TGTGCCTGGAGTGTATCTTTCCCCGGGGAGCTGTTTTTT; D gene: .; V gene: TRBV30; J gene: TRBJ2-2; clone size: .
CDR3 protein: CASSDGTGYGQETQYF; CDR3 DNA: TGTGCCAGCAGCGACGGGACAGGGTACGGGCAAGAGACCCAGTACTTC; D gene: TRBD1; V gene: TRBV5-6; J gene: TRBJ2-5; clone size: once
CDR3 protein: CASSLRRGADTQYF; CDR3 DNA: TGTGCCAGCAGCCTCCGACGAGGGGCAGATACGCAGTATTTT; D gene: .; V gene: TRBV14; J gene: TRBJ2-3; clone size: few
CDR3 protein: CASSVGLSSYNEQFF; CDR3 DNA: TGTGCCAGCAGCGTAGGACTGAGCTCCTACAATGAGCAGTTCTTC; D gene: .; V gene: TRBV9; J gene: TRBJ2-1; clone size: .